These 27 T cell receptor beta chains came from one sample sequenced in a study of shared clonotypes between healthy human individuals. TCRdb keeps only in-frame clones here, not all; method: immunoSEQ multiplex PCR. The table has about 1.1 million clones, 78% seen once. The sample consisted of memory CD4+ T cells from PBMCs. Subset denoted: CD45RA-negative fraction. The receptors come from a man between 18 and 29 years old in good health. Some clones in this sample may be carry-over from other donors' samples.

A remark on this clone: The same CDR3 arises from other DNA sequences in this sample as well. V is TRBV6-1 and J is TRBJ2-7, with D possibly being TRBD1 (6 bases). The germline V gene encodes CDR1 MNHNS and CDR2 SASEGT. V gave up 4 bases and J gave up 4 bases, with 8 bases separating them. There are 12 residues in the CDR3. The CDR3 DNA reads TGTGCCAGCAGTGCTCAGGGGTACGAGCAGTACTTC. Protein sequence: CASSAQGYEQYF.

The CDR3 region has the DNA TGTGCCAGCAGCTTGGTAGGGACAGCCCTCACCGGGGAGCTGTTTTTT. This encodes CASSLVGTALTGELFF. The chain couples TRBV5-4 to TRBJ2-2; TRBD1 aligns across 7 bases. V dropped 0 bases and J dropped 4; count of bases not matched to a gene: 6. The V gene's germline CDR1 is SGHNT and CDR2 YYREEE (reference sequence). The CDR3 loop spans 16 amino acids.

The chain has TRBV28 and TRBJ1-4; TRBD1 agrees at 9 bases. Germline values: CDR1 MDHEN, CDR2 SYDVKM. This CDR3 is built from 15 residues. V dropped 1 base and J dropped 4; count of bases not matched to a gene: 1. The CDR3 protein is CASSLSTGGNEKLFF. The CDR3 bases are TGTGCCAGCAGTTTATCGACAGGGGGTAATGAAAAACTGTTTTTT.

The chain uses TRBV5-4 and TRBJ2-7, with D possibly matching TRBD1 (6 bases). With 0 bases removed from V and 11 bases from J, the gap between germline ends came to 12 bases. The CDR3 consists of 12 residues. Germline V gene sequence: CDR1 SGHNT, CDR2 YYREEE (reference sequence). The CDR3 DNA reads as TGTGCCAGCAGCTTGGCGGCAGGGGTGAAGTACTTC. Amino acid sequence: CASSLAAGVKYF.

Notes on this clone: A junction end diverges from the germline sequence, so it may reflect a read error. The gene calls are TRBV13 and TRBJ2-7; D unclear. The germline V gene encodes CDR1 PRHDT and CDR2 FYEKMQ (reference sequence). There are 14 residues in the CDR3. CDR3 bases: TGTGCCAGCAGCTTAGGACAACCCCTCTACGGGCAGTACTTC. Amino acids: CASSLGQPLYGQYF.

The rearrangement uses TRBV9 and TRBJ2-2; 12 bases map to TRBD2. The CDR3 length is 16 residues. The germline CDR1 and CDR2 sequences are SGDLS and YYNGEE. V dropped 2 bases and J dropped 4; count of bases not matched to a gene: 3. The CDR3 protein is CASSVTSGGITGELFF. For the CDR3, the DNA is TGTGCCAGCAGCGTTACTAGCGGGGGGATCACCGGGGAGCTGTTTTTT.

For the CDR3, the DNA is TGTGCCAGCAGCTTAACGTTTGTAGGGTCCCAATCGCAGACTGAAGCTTTCTTT. Translation: CASSLTFVGSQSQTEAFF. The chain uses TRBV7-3 and TRBJ1-1; D is ambiguous. Germline V gene lookup returns CDR1 SGHTA and CDR2 FQGTGA. V lost 0 bases, J lost 5 bases, and 22 bases lay in between. CDR3 length: 18 residues.

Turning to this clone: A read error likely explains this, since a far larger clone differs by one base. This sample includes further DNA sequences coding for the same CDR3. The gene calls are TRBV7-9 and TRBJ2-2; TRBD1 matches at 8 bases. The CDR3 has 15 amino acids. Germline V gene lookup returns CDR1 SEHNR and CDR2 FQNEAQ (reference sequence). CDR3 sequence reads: CASSLQRTGTGELFF. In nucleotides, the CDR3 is TGTGCTAGCAGCCTACAAAGGACAGGGACCGGGGAGCTGTTTTTT.

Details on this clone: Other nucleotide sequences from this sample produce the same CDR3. DNA for the CDR3: TGTGCCAGCTCACCGGACAGGGCCCCTAATGAAAAACTGTTTTTT. Translation: CASSPDRAPNEKLFF. The J gene is TRBJ1-4, the V gene TRBV18; 8 bases line up with TRBD1. V gave up 3 bases and J gave up 3 bases; unmatched junction bases: 3. Germline lookup yields CDR1 KGHSH and CDR2 LQKENI. The CDR3 length is 15 residues. Drawing the rest from reference TRBV18 and TRBJ1-4, the complete variable domain is NAGVMQNPRHLVRRRGQEARLRCSPMKGHSHVYWYRQLPEEGLKFMVYLQKENIIDESGMPKERFSAEFPKEGPSILRIQQVVRGDSAAYFCASSPDRAPNEKLFFGSGTQLSVL.

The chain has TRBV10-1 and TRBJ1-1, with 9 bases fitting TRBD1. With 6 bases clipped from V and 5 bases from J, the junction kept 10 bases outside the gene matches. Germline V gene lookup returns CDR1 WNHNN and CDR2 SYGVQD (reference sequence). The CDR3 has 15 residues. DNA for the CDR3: TGCGCCAGCAGGAGAGAGCGACAGGGGGAAACTGAAGCTTTCTTT. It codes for CASRRERQGETEAFF.

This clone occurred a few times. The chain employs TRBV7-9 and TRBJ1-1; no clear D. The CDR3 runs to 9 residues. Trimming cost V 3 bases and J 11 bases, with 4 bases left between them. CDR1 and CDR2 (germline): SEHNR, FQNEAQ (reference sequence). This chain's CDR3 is CASSLGAFF. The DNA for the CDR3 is TGTGCCAGCAGCTTGGGGGCTTTCTTT. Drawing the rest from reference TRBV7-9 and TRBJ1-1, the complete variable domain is DTGVSQNPRHKITKRGQNVTFRCDPISEHNRLYWYRQTLGQGPEFLTYFQNEAQLEKSRLLSDRFSAERPKGSFSTLEIQRTEQGDSAMYLCASSLGAFFGQGTRLTVV.

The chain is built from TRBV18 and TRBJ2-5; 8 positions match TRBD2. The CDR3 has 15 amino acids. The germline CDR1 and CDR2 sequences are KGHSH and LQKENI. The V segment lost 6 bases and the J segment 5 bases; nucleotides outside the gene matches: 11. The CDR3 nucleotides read TGTGCCAGCTCTCGCGGACTAGCCGAACTGGAGACCCAGTACTTC. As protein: CASSRGLAELETQYF. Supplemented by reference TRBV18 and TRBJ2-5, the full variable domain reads NAGVMQNPRHLVRRRGQEARLRCSPMKGHSHVYWYRQLPEEGLKFMVYLQKENIIDESGMPKERFSAEFPKEGPSILRIQQVVRGDSAAYFCASSRGLAELETQYFGPGTRLLVL.

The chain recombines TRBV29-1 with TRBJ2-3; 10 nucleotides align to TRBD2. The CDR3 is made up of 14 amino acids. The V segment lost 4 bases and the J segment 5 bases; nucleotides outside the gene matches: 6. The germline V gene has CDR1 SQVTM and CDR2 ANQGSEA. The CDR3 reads CSVALAGGGDTQYF. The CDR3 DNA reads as TGCAGCGTTGCATTAGCGGGAGGTGGAGATACGCAGTATTTT.

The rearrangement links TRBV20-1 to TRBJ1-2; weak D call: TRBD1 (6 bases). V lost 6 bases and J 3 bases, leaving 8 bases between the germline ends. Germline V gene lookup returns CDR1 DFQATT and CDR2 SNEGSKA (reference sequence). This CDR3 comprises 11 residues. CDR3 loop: CSARGDYGYTF. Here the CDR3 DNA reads TGCAGTGCCAGGGGTGACTATGGCTACACCTTC.

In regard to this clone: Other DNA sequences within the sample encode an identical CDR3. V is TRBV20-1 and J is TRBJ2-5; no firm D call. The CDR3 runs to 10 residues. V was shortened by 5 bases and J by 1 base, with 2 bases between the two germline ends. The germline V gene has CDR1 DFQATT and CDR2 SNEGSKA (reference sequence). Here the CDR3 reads CSAFQETQYF. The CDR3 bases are TGCAGTGCTTTCCAAGAGACCCAGTACTTC.

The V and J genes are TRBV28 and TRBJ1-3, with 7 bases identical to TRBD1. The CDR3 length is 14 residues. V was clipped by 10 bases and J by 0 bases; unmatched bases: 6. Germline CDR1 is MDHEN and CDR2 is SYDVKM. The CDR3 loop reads CAILDRDSGNTIYF. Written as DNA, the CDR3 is TGTGCCATCCTTGACAGGGACTCTGGAAACACCATATATTTT.

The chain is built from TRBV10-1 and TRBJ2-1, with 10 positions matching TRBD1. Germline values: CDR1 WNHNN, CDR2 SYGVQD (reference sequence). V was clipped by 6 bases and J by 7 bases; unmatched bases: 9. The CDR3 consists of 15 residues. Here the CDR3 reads CASRRGGQGWNEQFF. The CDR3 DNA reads TGCGCCAGCAGACGGGGGGGACAGGGGTGGAATGAGCAGTTCTTC.

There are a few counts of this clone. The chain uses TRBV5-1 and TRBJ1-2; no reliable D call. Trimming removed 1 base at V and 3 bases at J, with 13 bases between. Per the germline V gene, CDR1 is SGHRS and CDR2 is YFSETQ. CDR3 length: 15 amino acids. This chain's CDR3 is CASSLTAAVDYGYTF. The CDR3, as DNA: TGCGCCAGCAGCTTGACTGCGGCAGTCGACTATGGCTACACCTTC.

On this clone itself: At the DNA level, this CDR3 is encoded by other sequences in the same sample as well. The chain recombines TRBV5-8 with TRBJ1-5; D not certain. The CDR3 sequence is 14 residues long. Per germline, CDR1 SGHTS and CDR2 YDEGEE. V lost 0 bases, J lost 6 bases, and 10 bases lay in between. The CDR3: CASSLVPGVQPQHF. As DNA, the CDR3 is TGTGCCAGCAGCTTGGTTCCTGGGGTTCAGCCCCAGCATTTT.

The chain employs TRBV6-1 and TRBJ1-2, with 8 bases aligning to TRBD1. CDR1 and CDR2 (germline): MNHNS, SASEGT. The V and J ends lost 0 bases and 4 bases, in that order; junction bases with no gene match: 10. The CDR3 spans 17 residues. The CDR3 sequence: CASSEALTGAYSYGYTF. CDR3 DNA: TGTGCCAGCAGTGAAGCGCTGACAGGGGCCTATAGCTATGGCTACACCTTC.

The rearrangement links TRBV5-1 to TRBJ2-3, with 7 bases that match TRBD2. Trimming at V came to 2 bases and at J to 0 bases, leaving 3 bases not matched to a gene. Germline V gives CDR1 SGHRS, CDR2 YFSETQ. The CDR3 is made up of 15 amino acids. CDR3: CASSFSGLSTDTQYF. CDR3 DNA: TGCGCCAGCAGCTTTTCGGGACTAAGCACAGATACGCAGTATTTT.

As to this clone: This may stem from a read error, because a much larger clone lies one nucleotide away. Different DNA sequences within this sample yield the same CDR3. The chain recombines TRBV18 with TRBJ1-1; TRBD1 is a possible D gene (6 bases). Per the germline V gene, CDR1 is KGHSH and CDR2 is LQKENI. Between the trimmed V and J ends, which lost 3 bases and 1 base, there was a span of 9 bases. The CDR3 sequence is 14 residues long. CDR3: CASSPLDRNTEAFF. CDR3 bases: TGTGCCAGCTCACCCTTGGACAGGAACACTGAAGCTTTCTTT.

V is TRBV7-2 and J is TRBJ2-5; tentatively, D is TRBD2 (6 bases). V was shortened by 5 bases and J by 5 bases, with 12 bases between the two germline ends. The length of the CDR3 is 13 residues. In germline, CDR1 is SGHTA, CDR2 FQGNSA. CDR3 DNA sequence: TGTGCCAGCAGCAGGGAGGAGGGGGAGACCCAGTACTTC. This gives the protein CASSREEGETQYF.

The CDR3 sequence: CASSAAQGALSGANVLTF. The CDR3, as DNA: TGTGCCAGCAGTGCAGCACAGGGGGCCCTCTCTGGGGCCAACGTCCTGACTTTC. V and J are TRBV25-1 and TRBJ2-6, with 9 nucleotides matching TRBD1. The CDR3 sequence is 18 residues long. The germline V gene encodes CDR1 MGHDK and CDR2 SYGVNS. With 4 bases clipped from V and 0 bases from J, the junction kept 7 bases outside the gene matches. The full variable domain, its missing parts supplied by reference TRBV25-1 and TRBJ2-6, is EADIYQTPRYLVIGTGKKITLECSQTMGHDKMYWYQQDPGMELHLIHYSYGVNSTEKGDLSSESTVSRIRTEHFPLTLESARPSHTSQYLCASSAAQGALSGANVLTFGAGSRLTVL.

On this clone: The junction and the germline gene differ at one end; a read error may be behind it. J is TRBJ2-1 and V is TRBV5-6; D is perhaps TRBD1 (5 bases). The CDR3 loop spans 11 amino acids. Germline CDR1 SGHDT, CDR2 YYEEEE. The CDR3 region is CASSQDSPQLF. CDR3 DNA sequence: TGTGCCAGCAGCCAAGACAGTCCCCAGCTCTTC.

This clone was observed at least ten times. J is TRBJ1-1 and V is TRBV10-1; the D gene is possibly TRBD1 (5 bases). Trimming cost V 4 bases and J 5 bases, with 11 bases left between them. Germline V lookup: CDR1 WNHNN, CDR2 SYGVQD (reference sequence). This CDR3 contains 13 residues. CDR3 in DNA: TGCGCCAGCAGTGGGACACTGGGGACTGAAGCTTTCTTT. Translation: CASSGTLGTEAFF.

The CDR3 here is CASSSNWGGDKNIQYF. In nucleotides, the CDR3 is TGTGCCAGTAGCAGCAATTGGGGCGGTGACAAAAACATTCAGTACTTC. The genes are TRBV19 and TRBJ2-4; tentatively, D is TRBD1 (5 bases). Deletions cut 6 bases from V and 3 bases from J, with 18 bases between. The CDR3 has 16 residues. Germline CDR1 reads LNHDA; CDR2 reads SQIVND (reference sequence).